This T cell receptor beta chain was obtained from a study of preoperative IRX-2 immunotherapy in early breast cancer. The data were produced by immunoSEQ multiplex PCR, yet TCRdb's version contains in-frame clones alone and is incomplete. This table has about 19,000 clones, just under 85% appearing once. Treatment: preoperative locoregional IRX-2 cytokine immunotherapy. Preoperative locoregional IRX-2 cytokine immunotherapy was tested in the phase Ib source study. Germline assignment: CDR1 LNHDA and CDR2 SQIVND (reference sequence). The V gene lost 7 bases and the J gene lost 6 bases, with 13 bases spanning the gap. The CDR3 consists of 14 residues.

Sequencing used lymph node tissue, obtained after IRX-2 immunotherapy. V usage is TRBV19 and J usage is TRBJ1-6; the D gene is possibly TRBD1 (5 bases). The receptor's source is a human donor with breast cancer. The CDR3 DNA reads TGTGCCAGTACCCAAGGGGCAGCTAATTCACCCCTCCACTTT. This gives the protein CASTQGAANSPLHF.